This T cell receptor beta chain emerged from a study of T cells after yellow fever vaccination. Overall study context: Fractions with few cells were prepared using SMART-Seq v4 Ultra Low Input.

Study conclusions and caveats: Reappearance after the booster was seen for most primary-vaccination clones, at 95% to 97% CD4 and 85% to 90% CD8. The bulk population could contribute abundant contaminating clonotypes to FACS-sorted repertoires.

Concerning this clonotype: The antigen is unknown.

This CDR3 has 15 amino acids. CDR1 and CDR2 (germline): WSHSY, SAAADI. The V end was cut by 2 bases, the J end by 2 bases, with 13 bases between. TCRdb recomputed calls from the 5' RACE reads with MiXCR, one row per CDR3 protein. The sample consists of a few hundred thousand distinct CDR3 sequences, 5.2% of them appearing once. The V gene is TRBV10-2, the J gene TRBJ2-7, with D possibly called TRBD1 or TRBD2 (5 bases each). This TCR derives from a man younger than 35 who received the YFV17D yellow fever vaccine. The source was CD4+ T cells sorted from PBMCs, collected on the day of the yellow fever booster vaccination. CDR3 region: CASSEKGTGPYEQYF. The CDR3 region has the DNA TGCGCCAGCAGTGAGAAGGGGACGGGACCCTACGAGCAGTACTTC.